The clone carrying this T cell receptor (beta chain) was seen more than once but under ten times. Its antigen remains unknown. It was from unfractionated whole blood that total RNA was extracted. These data are taken from a study of human T cells and chemical hapten exposure. In the study overall: Per-sample TCR yield variation was attributed mainly to small pooled library volume differences.

Library preparation tagged each individual cDNA molecule with a unique molecular identifier. How the authors handled the data: Sampled TCR counts reached a median of about 90,000 per sample, with values ranging from about 23,224 to 700,000. TCRdb reprocessed the 5' RACE reads with MiXCR, giving one entry per CDR3 protein. Here the V and J calls rest on TCRdb's processing, not on the authors' analysis. The profile shows about 81,000 distinct CDR3 sequences, more than 15% of them singletons. Study outcomes and limitations: TCRs exceeding 1 in 1000 frequency stayed unchanged with DPC sensitization.

The origin of this receptor is a female donor in good health.

The CDR3 DNA reads as TGTGCCAGCAGTGAACTTGAAGCTTTCTTT. Translation: CASSELEAFF. The chain carries TRBV6-1 and TRBJ1-1; D unresolved. V was cut by 2 bases and J by 7 bases, with 2 bases left in between. The CDR3 is 10 amino acids. Germline CDR1 reads MNHNS; CDR2 reads SASEGT.